This T cell receptor (beta chain) was retrieved from a study of tumor and adjacent non-tumor tissue in lung cancer. Study-wide points: Tumor tissue had significantly higher TCR diversity than normal lung.

The CDR3 totals 17 residues. V was clipped by 6 bases and J by 2 bases; unmatched bases: 10. CDR1 and CDR2 from the germline V gene are DFQATT and SNEGSKA (reference sequence). TCRbeta libraries were built with three rounds of nested PCR, modified from ARM-PCR. TCRdb re-called the multiplex PCR reads through MiXCR, storing one row per CDR3 protein. The data hold some 200,000 distinct CDR3 sequences, with 60% to 75% observed a single time. To note about this clonotype: What it recognizes is unknown.

This sample's RNA came from whole unsorted tissue. The sequence was obtained from a man aged 55 to 70 with non-small cell lung cancer. The sequenced sample consisted of lung tumor tissue. The chain couples TRBV20-1 to TRBJ2-1; 13 nucleotides line up with TRBD2. The CDR3 sequence: CSATGLAGVSAYNEQFF. In DNA, the CDR3 is TGCAGTGCAACTGGACTAGCGGGGGTATCCGCCTACAATGAGCAGTTCTTC.